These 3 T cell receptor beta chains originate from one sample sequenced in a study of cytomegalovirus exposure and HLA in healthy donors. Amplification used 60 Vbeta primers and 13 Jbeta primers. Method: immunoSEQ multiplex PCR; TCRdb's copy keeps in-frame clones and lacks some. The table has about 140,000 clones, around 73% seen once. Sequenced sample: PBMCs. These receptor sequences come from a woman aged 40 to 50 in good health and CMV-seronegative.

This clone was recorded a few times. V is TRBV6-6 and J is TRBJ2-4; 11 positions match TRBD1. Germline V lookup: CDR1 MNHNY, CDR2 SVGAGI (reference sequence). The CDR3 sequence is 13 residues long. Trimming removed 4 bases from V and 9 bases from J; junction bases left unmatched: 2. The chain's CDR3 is CASSLGQGGIQYF. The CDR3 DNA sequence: TGTGCCAGCAGTTTGGGACAGGGGGGCATTCAGTACTTC.

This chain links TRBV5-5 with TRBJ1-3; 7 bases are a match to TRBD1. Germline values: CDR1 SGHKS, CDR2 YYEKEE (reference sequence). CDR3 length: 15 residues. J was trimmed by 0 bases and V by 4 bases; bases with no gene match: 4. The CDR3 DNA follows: TGTGCCAGCAGCCCGGACAGGAACTCTGGAAACACCATATATTTT. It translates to CASSPDRNSGNTIYF.

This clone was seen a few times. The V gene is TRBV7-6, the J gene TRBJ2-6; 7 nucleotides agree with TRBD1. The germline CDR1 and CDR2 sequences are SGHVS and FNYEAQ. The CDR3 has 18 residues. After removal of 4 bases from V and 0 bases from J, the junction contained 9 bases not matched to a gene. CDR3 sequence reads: CASSSTRTGSSGANVLTF. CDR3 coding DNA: TGTGCCAGCAGCTCCACAAGGACAGGAAGCTCTGGGGCCAACGTCCTGACTTTC.